This TCR beta chain was sequenced in a study of blood T cell repertoires in COVID-19. Study-level background: Both acute and convalescent COVID-19 samples were obtained from the United States, Italy and Spain. T cells, B-cell-depleted T cells, or PBMCs provided the cDNA or gDNA that served as material.

How the authors handled the data: Estimates of nucleated cell counts were drawn from the amplification of reference gene primers. Measured with immunoSEQ multiplex PCR; TCRdb has only the in-frame clones, and not every one. Clone size and V and J calls were adopted from that table, with D and trimming inferred from the DNA. The data show tens of thousands of clones, with 80% seen just once and about 12% held by the top ten. The sequence was obtained from a human donor in a cohort sampled during active COVID-19. The sequenced sample was peripheral blood.

The CDR3 region is CASSLFPDSVDGYTF. CDR3 coding DNA: TGTGCCAGCAGTTTATTTCCCGACAGCGTGGATGGCTACACCTTC. This chain joins TRBV27 and TRBJ1-2, with D possibly TRBD1 on 5 matching bases. The V and J ends lost 1 base and 6 bases respectively, with 15 bases between them. This CDR3 region has 15 residues. CDR1 MNHEY and CDR2 SMNVEV come from the germline V gene (reference sequence).